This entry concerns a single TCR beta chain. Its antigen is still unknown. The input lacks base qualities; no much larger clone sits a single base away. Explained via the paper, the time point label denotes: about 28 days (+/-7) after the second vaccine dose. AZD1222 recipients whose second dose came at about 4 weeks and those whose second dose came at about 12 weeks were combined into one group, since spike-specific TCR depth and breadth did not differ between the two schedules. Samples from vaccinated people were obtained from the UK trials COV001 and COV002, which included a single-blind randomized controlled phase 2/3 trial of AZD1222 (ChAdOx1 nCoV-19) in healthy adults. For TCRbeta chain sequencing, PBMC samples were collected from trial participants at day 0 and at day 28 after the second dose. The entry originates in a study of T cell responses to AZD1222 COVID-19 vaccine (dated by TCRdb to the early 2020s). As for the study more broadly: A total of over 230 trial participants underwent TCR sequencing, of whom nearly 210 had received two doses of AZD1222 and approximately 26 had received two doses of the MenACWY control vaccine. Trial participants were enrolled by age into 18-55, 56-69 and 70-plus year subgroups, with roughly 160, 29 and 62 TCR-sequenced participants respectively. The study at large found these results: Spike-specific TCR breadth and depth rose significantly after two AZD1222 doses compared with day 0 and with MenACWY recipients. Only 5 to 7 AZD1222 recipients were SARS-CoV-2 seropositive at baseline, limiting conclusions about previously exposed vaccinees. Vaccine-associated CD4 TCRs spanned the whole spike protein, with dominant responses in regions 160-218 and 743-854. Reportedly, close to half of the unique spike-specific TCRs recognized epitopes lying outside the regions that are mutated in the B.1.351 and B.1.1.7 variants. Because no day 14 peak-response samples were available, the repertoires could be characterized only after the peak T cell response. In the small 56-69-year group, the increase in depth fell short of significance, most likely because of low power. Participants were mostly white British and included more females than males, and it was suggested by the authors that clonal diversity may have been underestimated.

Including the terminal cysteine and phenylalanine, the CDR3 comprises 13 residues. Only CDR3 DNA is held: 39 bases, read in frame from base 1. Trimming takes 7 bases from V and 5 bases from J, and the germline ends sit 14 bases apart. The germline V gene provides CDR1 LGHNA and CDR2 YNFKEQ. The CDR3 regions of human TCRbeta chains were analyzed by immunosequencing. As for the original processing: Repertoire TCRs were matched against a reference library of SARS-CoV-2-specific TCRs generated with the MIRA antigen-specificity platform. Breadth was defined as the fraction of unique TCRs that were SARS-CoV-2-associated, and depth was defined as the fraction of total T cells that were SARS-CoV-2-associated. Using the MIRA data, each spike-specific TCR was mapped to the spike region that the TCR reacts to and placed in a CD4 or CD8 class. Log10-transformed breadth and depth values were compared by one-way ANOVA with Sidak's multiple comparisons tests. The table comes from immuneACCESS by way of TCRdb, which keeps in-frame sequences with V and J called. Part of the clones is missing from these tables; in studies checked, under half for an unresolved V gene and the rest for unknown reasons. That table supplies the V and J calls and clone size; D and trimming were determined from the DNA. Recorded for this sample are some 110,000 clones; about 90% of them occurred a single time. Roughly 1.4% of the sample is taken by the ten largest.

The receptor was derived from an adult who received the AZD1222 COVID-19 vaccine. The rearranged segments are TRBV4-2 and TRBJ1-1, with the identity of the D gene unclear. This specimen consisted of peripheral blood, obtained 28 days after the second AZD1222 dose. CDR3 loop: CASTLTAATEAFF. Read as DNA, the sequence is TGTGCCAGCACCTTAACCGCCGCGACTGAAGCTTTCTTT.